What follows are 27 T cell receptor beta chains derived from one specimen sequenced in a study of cytomegalovirus exposure and HLA in healthy donors. The PCR made use of 60 Vbeta and 13 Jbeta primers. Repertoires were generated with immunoSEQ multiplex PCR, while TCRdb's copy carries only in-frame clones and drops some. The sample has fewer than 65,000 clones, under 85% seen once; the top ten hold approximately 5.4%. Material for sequencing was PBMCs. Receptor source: a man aged 45-60 years in good health and CMV-seronegative.

This clone has just a few counts. The V call is TRBV19, the J call TRBJ2-3; 10 positions agree with TRBD2. The germline V gene encodes CDR1 LNHDA and CDR2 SQIVND (reference sequence). V lost 5 bases to trimming and J lost 0 bases; unmatched junction nucleotides: 8. This CDR3 is 17 amino acids long. The CDR3 nucleotides read TGTGCCAGTAGTTATAGCGGGGGGACCAAAAGCACAGATACGCAGTATTTT. Amino acid sequence: CASSYSGGTKSTDTQYF.

The gene calls are TRBV6-6 and TRBJ2-7; 7 positions match TRBD1. J was trimmed by 8 bases and V by 5 bases; bases with no gene match: 9. CDR1 and CDR2 (germline): MNHNY, SVGAGI (reference sequence). This CDR3 is 13 amino acids long. DNA for the CDR3: TGTGCCAGCAGTGGTCAACAGGGGCCTAAGCAGTACTTC. Protein sequence: CASSGQQGPKQYF.

J is TRBJ2-1 and V is TRBV14; the match to TRBD2 covers 7 bases. The CDR3 is made up of 18 amino acids. CDR1 is SGHDN and CDR2 is FVKESK in the germline V gene. V shed 0 bases, J shed 1 base, and the junction held 9 bases outside the gene matches. The CDR3 spells CASSQEKKRGLSYNEQFF. The CDR3 nucleotides read TGTGCCAGCAGCCAAGAAAAAAAGCGGGGCTTATCCTACAATGAGCAGTTCTTC.

The chain uses TRBV9 and TRBJ1-1; 10 nucleotides align to TRBD1. This CDR3 has 14 amino acids. CDR1 SGDLS and CDR2 YYNGEE come from the germline V gene. Unmatched junction bases numbered 9, after V lost 7 bases and J lost 6 bases. DNA for the CDR3: TGTGCCAGCGATCTAACCGGGACAGGGGCTGAAGCTTTCTTT. Its protein product is CASDLTGTGAEAFF.

This chain joins TRBV19 and TRBJ2-7; 9 bases are shared with TRBD2. The CDR3 consists of 14 residues. The V and J ends lost 1 base and 3 bases, in that order; junction bases with no gene match: 1. In germline, CDR1 is LNHDA, CDR2 SQIVND (reference sequence). CDR3 sequence reads: CASSIASGDYEQYF. CDR3 coding DNA: TGTGCCAGTAGTATAGCTAGCGGGGACTACGAGCAGTACTTC.

The V call is TRBV19, the J call TRBJ2-7, with TRBD1 matching 9 bases. The CDR3 loop spans 15 amino acids. After removal of 4 bases from V and 3 bases from J, the junction contained 7 bases not matched to a gene. Germline CDR1 is LNHDA and CDR2 is SQIVND (reference sequence). The CDR3 DNA sequence: TGTGCCAGTAGTACCCCTGGGACAGGGCTCTACGAGCAGTACTTC. This sequence encodes CASSTPGTGLYEQYF.

The CDR3 is CASSLAGAVETQYF. The CDR3 DNA reads as TGTGCCAGCAGCTTGGCAGGGGCGGTCGAGACCCAGTACTTC. This chain connects TRBV5-4 to TRBJ2-5, with D perhaps TRBD1 (6 bases). Trimming shortened V by 0 bases and J by 5 bases, and 11 bases separated the two germline ends. Germline V gives CDR1 SGHNT, CDR2 YYREEE (reference sequence). This CDR3 has 14 amino acids.

CDR3: CAWSVGGTGNQPQHF. Written as DNA, the CDR3 is TGTGCCTGGAGTGTAGGGGGGACAGGGAATCAGCCCCAGCATTTT. The chain combines TRBV30 with TRBJ1-5, with 9 bases identical to TRBD1. Germline loops: CDR1 GTSNPN, CDR2 SVGIG (reference sequence). Trimming took 0 bases from V and 4 from J; bases not matched to a gene: 4. The CDR3 spans 15 residues.

The rearrangement joins TRBV28 to TRBJ1-4, with TRBD1 matching 7 bases. Germline V gene lookup returns CDR1 MDHEN and CDR2 SYDVKM. The CDR3 length is 14 residues. V gave up 5 bases and J gave up 13 bases; unmatched junction bases: 13. Here the CDR3 reads CASSRQGSRWGLFF. CDR3 DNA sequence: TGTGCCAGCAGTCGACAGGGATCCAGGTGGGGACTGTTTTTT.

This clone has just a few counts. The chain combines TRBV7-9 with TRBJ1-1; TRBD1 agrees at 7 bases. CDR3 length equals 16 residues. J gave up 0 bases and V 1 base, and 5 bases lay outside the gene matches. In germline, CDR1 is SEHNR, CDR2 FQNEAQ (reference sequence). The CDR3 region is CASSLGDRSVNTEAFF. The CDR3 DNA is TGTGCCAGCAGCTTAGGGGACAGAAGCGTGAACACTGAAGCTTTCTTT. Full variable domain (rest looked up from reference TRBV7-9 and TRBJ1-1): DTGVSQNPRHKITKRGQNVTFRCDPISEHNRLYWYRQTLGQGPEFLTYFQNEAQLEKSRLLSDRFSAERPKGSFSTLEIQRTEQGDSAMYLCASSLGDRSVNTEAFFGQGTRLTVV.

This rearrangement joins TRBV27 to TRBJ2-2, with no clear D. V shed 3 bases and J shed 2 bases, with 4 bases lying between them. This CDR3 has 13 amino acids. Germline CDR1 MNHEY, CDR2 SMNVEV (reference sequence). CDR3 sequence reads: CASSLANTGELFF. The CDR3 bases are TGTGCCAGCAGTTTGGCAAACACCGGGGAGCTGTTTTTT.

The chain employs TRBV18 and TRBJ2-5; 7 nucleotides match TRBD1. The CDR3 loop spans 15 amino acids. Per germline, CDR1 KGHSH and CDR2 LQKENI. V lost 3 bases, J lost 5 bases, and 9 bases stayed unmatched. The CDR3 sequence is CASSPEKGASETQYF. In DNA, the CDR3 is TGTGCCAGCTCACCCGAAAAGGGGGCTAGTGAGACCCAGTACTTC.

The V gene is TRBV30, the J gene TRBJ1-5; D is undetermined. Germline V gives CDR1 GTSNPN, CDR2 SVGIG (reference sequence). V was clipped by 0 bases and J by 6 bases, with 12 bases between them. The CDR3 runs 14 residues. In DNA, the CDR3 is TGTGCCTGGAGTGTAGATGGAGGTATTCAGCCCCAGCATTTT. Protein: CAWSVDGGIQPQHF.

Concerning this clone: The same CDR3 also results from other DNA sequences found in this sample. The DNA of the CDR3 is TGTGCCTGGGACGGACAGGGGGATCAGCCCCAGCATTTT. This encodes CAWDGQGDQPQHF. The J gene is TRBJ1-5, the V gene TRBV30; TRBD1 aligns across 10 bases. The CDR3 is 13 amino acids. Unmatched junction bases numbered 3, after V lost 5 bases and J lost 5 bases. In germline, CDR1 is GTSNPN, CDR2 SVGIG (reference sequence).

This clone occurred a few times. The chain joins TRBV15 to TRBJ2-3; 8 bases agree with TRBD2. Germline CDR1 and CDR2: LNHNV and YYDKDF (reference sequence). The CDR3 is 15 amino acids. Unmatched junction bases numbered 4, after V lost 2 bases and J lost 3 bases. In DNA, the CDR3 is TGTGCCACCAGCAGACTACGGGGGGGAACAGATACGCAGTATTTT. The encoded protein is CATSRLRGGTDTQYF. Full variable domain (rest looked up from reference TRBV15 and TRBJ2-3): DAMVIQNPRYQVTQFGKPVTLSCSQTLNHNVMYWYQQKSSQAPKLLFHYYDKDFNNEADTPDNFQSRRPNTSFCFLDIRSPGLGDTAMYLCATSRLRGGTDTQYFGPGTRLTVL.

This clone was detected only a few times. V is TRBV9 and J is TRBJ1-1; 9 nucleotides agree with TRBD1. This CDR3 contains 15 residues. Looked up from germline, CDR1 is SGDLS and CDR2 is YYNGEE. V shed 7 bases, J shed 5 bases, and the junction held 12 bases outside the gene matches. The CDR3 DNA follows: TGTGCCAGCGGTAGGGACAGGGAGTTGAGAACTGAAGCTTTCTTT. Protein product: CASGRDRELRTEAFF.

With respect to this clone: An end of the junction does not agree with germline; a read error may underlie this. J is TRBJ2-2 and V is TRBV7-7; 7 bases match TRBD2. Germline CDR1 reads SSHAT; CDR2 reads FNYEAQ (reference sequence). This CDR3 contains 13 residues. The CDR3 is CASSPGGSGELFF. The DNA for the CDR3 is TGTGCTAGCAGCCCCGGGGGGTCCGGGGAGCTGTTTTTT.

The rearrangement joins TRBV18 to TRBJ2-7, with a possible D match to TRBD1 (5 bases). Germline CDR1 KGHSH, CDR2 LQKENI. The CDR3 contains 14 residues. V gave up 0 bases and J gave up 5 bases, with 11 bases separating them. The CDR3 reads CASSPPIGVHEQYF. DNA of the CDR3: TGTGCCAGCTCACCACCCATAGGGGTCCACGAGCAGTACTTC.

This sequence joins TRBV27 and TRBJ2-1; D not resolved. The CDR3 consists of 14 residues. The ends were cut back, 1 base at V and 6 bases at J, with 10 bases in the middle. CDR1 and CDR2 from the germline V gene are MNHEY and SMNVEV (reference sequence). CDR3 protein: CASSLLALSNEQFF. The CDR3, as DNA: TGTGCCAGCAGTTTATTAGCCCTTTCCAATGAGCAGTTCTTC.

This clone was seen only a few times. The rearrangement links TRBV19 to TRBJ1-6; 9 bases are a match to TRBD1. Trimming took 7 bases from V and 8 from J; bases not matched to a gene: 9. Looked up from germline, CDR1 is LNHDA and CDR2 is SQIVND (reference sequence). This CDR3 has 15 residues. The CDR3 loop is CASNYPTGGYSPLHF. In DNA form, the CDR3 reads TGTGCCAGTAATTATCCGACAGGGGGTTATTCACCCCTCCACTTT.

The rearrangement joins TRBV6-5 to TRBJ1-2; 7 bases are a match to TRBD1. Germline assignment: CDR1 MNHEY and CDR2 SVGAGI. The CDR3 runs 13 residues. Trimming took 6 bases from V and 8 from J; bases not matched to a gene: 9. CDR3 sequence reads: CASSWDSLWGYTF. The CDR3 nucleotides are TGTGCCAGCAGCTGGGACAGTCTTTGGGGCTACACCTTC.

This clone was counted once. This chain links TRBV5-4 with TRBJ1-3, with unresolved D. The CDR3 contains 12 residues. V was cut by 4 bases and J by 8 bases, with 10 bases left in between. CDR1 is SGHNT, CDR2 YYREEE, per germline (reference sequence). CDR3 DNA: TGTGCCAGCAGCACCAACTCCCACACCATATATTTT. Protein sequence: CASSTNSHTIYF. The full variable domain, its missing parts supplied by reference TRBV5-4 and TRBJ1-3, is ETGVTQSPTHLIKTRGQQVTLRCSSQSGHNTVSWYQQALGQGPQFIFQYYREEENGRGNFPPRFSGLQFPNYSSELNVNALELDDSALYLCASSTNSHTIYFGEGSWLTVV.

This clone was counted only a few times. The junction does not match germline at one end; this may be a read error. The V gene is TRBV2, the J gene TRBJ1-3; D not resolved. CDR1 is SNHLY, CDR2 FYNNEI, per germline. The CDR3 loop spans 13 amino acids. CDR3 DNA: TGTGCCAGCGGTGAGAGCTCTGGAAACACCATATATTTT. Protein: CASGESSGNTIYF.

A few counts support this clone. This sequence joins TRBV18 and TRBJ2-3; TRBD1 matches at 7 bases. The CDR3 length is 16 residues. The V and J ends lost 3 bases and 2 bases, in that order; junction bases with no gene match: 8. Germline V gene data show CDR1 as KGHSH and CDR2 as LQKENI. The CDR3 region is CASSPENRGNTDTQYF. CDR3 sequence (DNA): TGTGCCAGCTCACCCGAGAACAGGGGAAACACAGATACGCAGTATTTT. The full variable domain, its missing parts supplied by reference TRBV18 and TRBJ2-3, is NAGVMQNPRHLVRRRGQEARLRCSPMKGHSHVYWYRQLPEEGLKFMVYLQKENIIDESGMPKERFSAEFPKEGPSILRIQQVVRGDSAAYFCASSPENRGNTDTQYFGPGTRLTVL.

This rearrangement joins TRBV7-2 to TRBJ2-3; 7 positions match TRBD1. The trim removed 5 bases at V and 6 bases at J, leaving 8 bases unmatched. There are 14 residues in the CDR3. Germline V CDR1 and CDR2: SGHTA, FQGNSA. The CDR3 region has the DNA TGTGCCAGCAGCCGAGACAGGGCTAGTGATACGCAGTATTTT. This encodes CASSRDRASDTQYF.

The chain employs TRBV30 and TRBJ2-7; D gene unclear. The germline V gene encodes CDR1 GTSNPN and CDR2 SVGIG (reference sequence). The CDR3 consists of 11 residues. Deletions cut 3 bases from V and 2 bases from J, with 5 bases between. The CDR3: CAWSAAYEQYF. CDR3 nucleotides: TGTGCCTGGAGCGCGGCCTACGAGCAGTACTTC.

This clone was counted once. This sequence joins TRBV19 and TRBJ2-1, with D tentatively TRBD1 (6 bases). This CDR3 has 16 residues. The V and J ends lost 7 bases and 7 bases respectively, with 23 bases between them. CDR1 and CDR2 (germline): LNHDA, SQIVND (reference sequence). The DNA of the CDR3 is TGTGCCAGTACTATGGGGGCTGCCCGAACGACTAATGAGCAGTTCTTC. This sequence encodes CASTMGAARTTNEQFF.